This TCR beta chain emerged from a study of blood T cell repertoires in COVID-19. The CDR3 is made up of 16 amino acids. Trimming took 4 bases from V and 3 from J; bases not matched to a gene: 4. Germline CDR1 reads SGDLS; CDR2 reads YYNGEE. Libraries were prepared by immunoSEQ multiplex PCR; TCRdb keeps only in-frame clonotypes and omits some of them. Among just over 150,000 clones, roughly nine tenths were seen once, and the ten largest hold 2% to 3%. The chain joins TRBV9 to TRBJ2-3; 14 bases match TRBD2. This clonotype was sampled from a woman in her 70s with acute or convalescent COVID-19. What was sequenced was peripheral blood. The CDR3 DNA reads TGTGCCAGCAGCTCCCGACTAGCGGGAGGGACAGATACGCAGTATTTT. It yields the protein CASSSRLAGGTDTQYF.